The T cell receptor (beta chain) under discussion was sequenced for a study of cytomegalovirus exposure and HLA in healthy donors listed by TCRdb under 2017. Regarding the study in general: An earlier analysis of some 600 of the donors reported 250 to 300 Gb of sequence data and some 110 million unique TCR beta sequences obtained from 180 million or so T cells. The later analysis used no new phenotypic data to find candidate immune exposures, relying instead on TCR beta sequences and their occurrence across donors. The study combined high-throughput TCR immunosequencing, statistical association of individual TCRs with disease status, and machine learning to predict cytomegalovirus infection status. Every discovery cohort repertoire had been produced on one sequencing platform. Genome-wide SNP genotypes for about three fifths of the roughly 700 donors were used in a later genetic analysis, which treated that subset as a discovery cohort. A later analysis re-examined previously published TCR beta repertoires from 600 to 700 donors and added high-resolution HLA genotyping to investigate patterns of TCR occurrence. The aim of the study was to test whether cataloging public T cell receptors could identify signatures of past pathogen exposure. Among 350 to 400 genotyped donors of the cohort, an average of around 240,000 unique TCR beta nucleotide sequences were sequenced per donor, approximately 20% of them non-productive. The study profiled the T cell repertoires of more than 500 subjects by immunosequencing and related them to cytomegalovirus serostatus. To decide whether each TCR beta V gene segment behaved as functional or pseudogenic, an earlier analysis of fewer than 750 of the donors relied on high-throughput TCR beta sequencing. Typing coverage differed by locus: A, B, C, DRB1 and DQB1 were typed in roughly 620-630 donors, DQA1 in about 510, DPA1 in around 580, and DPB1 in roughly 450. Among the roughly 370 genotyped donors, approximately 77% belonged to the genetic ancestry cluster associated with self-reported Caucasian donors. Roughly 5 DR-DQ haplotypes were treated as single units for association and clustering because of strong linkage in the cohort. HLA typing included class I and class II loci at four-digit resolution. Around 300 gigabases of sequencing data and approximately 85 million unique TCR sequences were included in an early release covering about 700 HLA-typed donors. A separate validation cohort of roughly 130 different subjects was used in addition to the approximately 610-subject first cohort. Donor age, sex, ethnicity and CMV serostatus were compiled alongside the repertoire data. What the work shows at the level of the full study, not this receptor alone: In a later analysis, over 15,000 TCR beta sequences were associated with specific HLA alleles at a false discovery rate of 0.05. Because some donors lacked HLA typing at each locus, the association tests relied only on the typed subset. A group of highly shared sequence variants was considered likely to be a technical artifact of the sequencing pipeline. Correlated functional status among segregating V segments might reflect linkage disequilibrium, but an unknown experimental factor could not be ruled out. In an earlier analysis of approximately 590 of the donors, most TCR beta V segments were observed in productive rearrangements about 87% or about 30% of the time, broadly matching IMGT annotations. V-gene and J-gene trimming of TCR beta chains was associated with a missense DCLRE1C variant in a later genetic analysis, and the association was replicated in an independent cohort. The classifier was reported to diagnose cytomegalovirus status with high specificity and sensitivity in both the original and validation cohorts. In the study, 150 to 200 TCR beta chains were listed as associated with cytomegalovirus. A later analysis found that most CMV-associated TCR beta chains appeared HLA-restricted, with HLA associations seemingly driven largely by CMV exposure. Presence/absence analyses assumed roughly uniform sequencing depth across donors, an assumption that may not hold. Over 15 rarely observed V segments, including chromosome 9 orphons, were excluded from the earlier analysis of about 600 of the donors because counts were too low. When HLA alleles, especially DR and DQ, strongly co-occurred, TCR associations were difficult to assign to individual alleles. Several of the top co-occurrence clusters appeared to be linked to parvovirus B19, influenza, CMV and Epstein-Barr virus, according to a later analysis. Three of the identified cytomegalovirus-associated TCR beta chains were confirmed in vitro to be specific for cytomegalovirus antigens. Most TCR sequences were observed very rarely across donors, whereas some public TCRs were present in many individuals. The only immune exposure information available for the cohort was CMV serostatus. Some IMGT-functional V segments, including TRBV6-2 and TRBV6-3, could not be told apart with the 87-base-pair reads, so those segments were excluded. A further reported finding was that TCR beta sequences accurately predicted the HLA-A and HLA-B alleles for most subjects in the first cohort. Compared with the approximately 700-donor mean, donors in an Asian-associated ancestry cluster had fewer N-insertions in productive TCRs, according to a later genetic analysis. In a later analysis, HLA-associated TCR beta chains were found to be more clonally expanded and to have lower generation probabilities than equally common non-associated chains. In this cohort, only TCR beta chains were sequenced, and detectable features were limited by the absence of alpha or paired-chain data. The authors suggested that the approach could potentially be generalized to other disease states and immunological phenotypes. According to a later analysis, TCR association rates differed among HLA loci, with DRB1 alleles showing the most associated TCRs and HLA-C alleles showing the fewest.

Receptor libraries were prepared by the immunoSEQ multiplex PCR assay. The multiplex PCR relied on a mix of 60 forward primers for TCR Vbeta segments and 13 reverse primers for TCR Jbeta segments. A multiplex PCR assay on genomic DNA amplified the CDR3 region of rearranged TCR beta genes. Amplified TCR beta libraries were sequenced as 87-base-pair reads on the Illumina HiSeq System. The published analysis was carried out like this. A later analysis tallied roughly 80 million unique TCR beta chains across the approximately 670 repertoires, and approximately 12 million of those chains were shared by two or more donors. To remove PCR and sequencing errors, raw reads were error-corrected and collapsed into unique sequences using a nearest-neighbor algorithm that merged closely related sequences. CDR3 sequences were aligned to IMGT reference sequences to assign V, D and J gene segments. For a sequence to be retained, a match of at least six nucleotides was required to both a V gene segment and a J gene segment. A rearrangement counted as productive if the CDR3 had no stop codons and remained in frame with V and J, and every other rearrangement counted as non-productive. CDR3 was defined according to IMGT convention as the region running from the second conserved V-encoded cysteine to the conserved J-encoded phenylalanine. In an earlier analysis of just under 600 of the donors, sequences lacking an unambiguous match to a single V gene segment were excluded. In an earlier analysis of approximately 610 of the donors, V segments were called functional above 56.7% productive rearrangements and were called segregating when the between-donor standard deviation exceeded 5%. To diagnose cytomegalovirus status from the catalog of TCR beta chain sequences, a statistical classification framework was built. V and J gene assignment, in a later analysis, came from comparing TCR nucleotide sequences with IMGT/GENE-DB human TR gene sequences. A later analysis assigned CDR3 sequences and most-parsimonious VDJ recombination scenarios with the TCRdist pipeline. In a later analysis, each TCR beta chain was defined by its CDR3 amino acid sequence together with its V-gene family, and reads lacking a unique V-gene family were excluded. In a later analysis, approximately 640 highly shared, low-generation-probability nucleotide sequences were removed to address suspected cross-contamination and a sequencing artifact. For each public chain, a later analysis derived a clonal expansion index from normalized ranks of inferred template counts within each repertoire. In a later analysis, generation probabilities were computed using a VDJ recombination model fitted to out-of-frame rearrangements, and the results were checked against IGoR. In a later analysis, TCR-TCR, TCR-HLA and TCR-CMV co-occurrence was scored with hypergeometric tests, and a repertoire-size bias correction was applied to TCR pairs. False discovery rates were estimated in a later analysis by permuting HLA or CMV assignments 20 times. In a later analysis, co-occurring TCRs were grouped using DBSCAN, and TCRdist sequence similarity was added for clustering within HLA-allele-positive subsets. Repertoires with fewer than 30,000 or more than 120,000 public chains, plus five repertoires with anomalous nucleotide sharing, were excluded from co-occurrence clustering. The clones in this table, taken by TCRdb from immuneACCESS, are in-frame only. Not every clone is retained; where verified, under half of the shortfall comes from an unresolved V gene, and the cause of the rest is unknown. Clone size and the V and J calls come from that table; the DNA yielded D and trimming. This sample lists 90,000 to 110,000 clones; more than 70% were detected once. Approximately 2.2% of the sample rests with the top ten.

The cohort consisted of 600 or so healthy bone marrow donors. All cohort members were sampled while nominally healthy, although unrecorded immune exposures were likely present. The donor tested CMV seronegative and was one of the 352 seronegative cohort members. Every donor gave a peripheral blood sample, and the peripheral blood mononuclear cells from that sample were used for TCR beta sequencing. Genomic DNA was extracted from the blood cell samples with the Qiagen DNeasy Blood Extraction Kit. Trimming leaves V shorter by 9 bases and J shorter by 5 bases, with the junction holding 4 bases beyond the gene matches. The CDR3, cysteine through phenylalanine, is 13 amino acids long. Only the CDR3 DNA stays, 39 bases, in frame from base 1. The CDR1 and CDR2 encoded by the germline V gene (reference sequence) are LNHDA and SQIVND. Details on this clone: What antigen it recognizes has not been identified. No quality values exist for individual bases; no much larger clone is one base distant.

This clonotype was sampled from a man under 40 in good health and CMV-seronegative. The sequencing input was PBMCs. The chain couples TRBV19 to TRBJ2-3; a stretch of 11 junction bases matches TRBD1. The DNA is TGTGCCAGAGGACAGGGGGCGAGAGATACGCAGTATTTT. Its translation is CARGQGARDTQYF.